The clone carrying this T cell receptor beta chain appeared a few times. This CDR3 spans 14 amino acids. Trimming removed 2 bases from V and 1 base from J, with 8 bases in between. CDR1 MNHNS and CDR2 SASEGT come from the germline V gene. This sample is part of a study of beta chain features in type 1 diabetes. What was sequenced were expressed TCRB transcripts, since all of the isolated RNA had been reverse transcribed. Assay used: immunoSEQ multiplex PCR; TCRdb lists only in-frame clones, some missing. The sample lists 250,000 to 350,000 clones, 14% seen once, with around 7% in the top ten. Sequenced material: central memory CD4+ T cells from blood. The receptor comes from a man aged 25 to 45 in good health. This chain connects TRBV6-1 to TRBJ2-5; D might be TRBD1 (6 bases). Here the CDR3 DNA reads TGTGCCAGCAGTGAATTACAGGGCCAAGAGACCCAGTACTTC. Translated: CASSELQGQETQYF.